The 19 T cell receptor beta chains below were found in one sample sequenced in a study of blood T cell repertoires in COVID-19. Measured with immunoSEQ multiplex PCR; TCRdb has only the in-frame clones, and not every one. Of about 140,000 clones detected, around 83% appear once; the ten largest clones hold roughly 10%. The source material was peripheral blood. The receptors stem from a man in his sixties with active or convalescent COVID-19.

The gene calls are TRBV15 and TRBJ1-5, with TRBD1 matching over 9 bases. V was pared by 5 bases and J by 6 bases, with 5 bases of the junction left unmatched. Germline assignment: CDR1 LNHNV and CDR2 YYDKDF (reference sequence). This CDR3 contains 14 residues. For the CDR3, the DNA is TGTGCCACCAGCGCGGGGGGACAGGGTCAGCCCCAGCATTTT. Its protein product is CATSAGGQGQPQHF.

The genes are TRBV18 and TRBJ1-1; D perhaps matches TRBD1 (5 bases). The CDR3 length is 13 residues. Per germline, CDR1 KGHSH and CDR2 LQKENI. Trimming cost V 6 bases and J 4 bases, with 12 bases left between them. The CDR3, as DNA: TGTGCCAGCTCGACTGACAGTGCCACTGAAGCTTTCTTT. Translation: CASSTDSATEAFF.

The count of this clone is one. The genes are TRBV5-1 and TRBJ1-6; perhaps TRBD1 as D (5 bases). The ends were cut back, 6 bases at V and 4 bases at J, with 11 bases in the middle. Germline loops: CDR1 SGHRS, CDR2 YFSETQ. CDR3 length: 14 residues. The CDR3 region is CASTFGGYNSPLHF. CDR3 nucleotide sequence: TGCGCCAGCACCTTCGGGGGGTATAATTCACCCCTCCACTTT.

J is TRBJ2-2 and V is TRBV25-1; D gene ambiguous. Trimming removed 3 bases from V and 1 base from J, with 12 bases in between. Germline V gene data show CDR1 as MGHDK and CDR2 as SYGVNS. The CDR3 extends over 16 amino acids. Here the CDR3 DNA reads TGTGCCAGCAGTGAGCACGAGAGGTGGAACACCGGGGAGCTGTTTTTT. Translation gives CASSEHERWNTGELFF.

The chain links TRBV5-6 to TRBJ1-5; the D is unclear. From germline, CDR1 is SGHDT and CDR2 YYEEEE. This CDR3 region has 13 residues. The germline V and J ends were trimmed by 3 bases and 9 bases, with 13 bases remaining between them. DNA for the CDR3: TGTGCCAGCAGCTCAGAGGGCCACCGGCCCCAGCATTTT. It is translated as CASSSEGHRPQHF.

A single count supports this clone. The chain uses TRBV2 and TRBJ2-7; perhaps TRBD1 as D (5 bases). The CDR3 is 15 residues long. The germline V gene has CDR1 SNHLY and CDR2 FYNNEI. Trimming took 6 bases from V and 3 from J, leaving 18 bases between them. The CDR3 spells CASRHGPWGYYEQYV. Here the CDR3 DNA reads TGTGCCAGCAGACACGGACCGTGGGGCTACTACGAGCAGTACGTC.

This clone has just one count. This chain links TRBV5-1 with TRBJ2-7; 10 bases line up with TRBD1. The CDR3 sequence is 15 residues long. After removal of 4 bases from V and 1 base from J, the junction contained 5 bases not matched to a gene. Looked up from germline, CDR1 is SGHRS and CDR2 is YFSETQ. The CDR3 sequence is CASSGTGALSYEQYV. DNA of the CDR3: TGCGCCAGCAGCGGGACAGGGGCGTTATCCTACGAGCAGTACGTC.

This sequence joins TRBV14 and TRBJ2-7; D uncertain. This CDR3 is 13 amino acids long. Germline V gene lookup returns CDR1 SGHDN and CDR2 FVKESK. Deletions cut 1 base from V and 0 bases from J, with 4 bases between. CDR3: CASSQALSYEQYV. In DNA, the CDR3 is TGTGCCAGCAGCCAAGCCCTCTCCTACGAGCAGTACGTC.

This clone occurred once. V gene TRBV19 combines with J gene TRBJ2-2, with a tentative D call TRBD2 (5 bases). Trimming removed 1 base from V and 0 bases from J, with 12 bases in between. This CDR3 is 17 amino acids long. Germline loops: CDR1 LNHDA, CDR2 SQIVND (reference sequence). The CDR3 spells CASSIGSGRTNTGELFF. CDR3 bases: TGTGCCAGTAGTATAGGAAGCGGTCGGACGAACACCGGGGAGCTGTTTTTT.

The chain has TRBV12-3 or TRBV12-4 and TRBJ1-4; D is unclear. Trimming removed 6 bases from V and 3 bases from J, with 5 bases in between. This CDR3 comprises 12 residues. CDR3 nucleotide sequence: TGTGCCAGCAGATCGTCTAATGAAAAACTGTTTTTT. Encoded protein: CASRSSNEKLFF.

The chain has TRBV6-5 and TRBJ1-2; TRBD1 matches at 8 bases. Germline loops: CDR1 MNHEY, CDR2 SVGAGI. The CDR3 is 15 amino acids. The J segment lost 4 bases and the V segment lost 2 bases, leaving 6 bases of the junction unmatched. Here the CDR3 DNA reads TGTGCCAGCAGTTACCCGCAGGGGGCAGGCTATGGCTACACCTTC. Amino acid sequence: CASSYPQGAGYGYTF.

CDR3 DNA sequence: TGTGCCTGGAGTGTATTGGCTAGCGGGAACCCAGATACGCAGTATTTT. It encodes CAWSVLASGNPDTQYF. This chain links TRBV30 with TRBJ2-3; TRBD2 aligns across 9 bases. J gave up 4 bases and V 0 bases, and 8 bases lay outside the gene matches. This CDR3 region has 16 residues. The germline gives CDR1 GTSNPN, CDR2 SVGIG (reference sequence).

J is TRBJ2-7 and V is TRBV7-6, with TRBD2 matching 10 bases. V lost 5 bases and J lost 7; bases outside the gene matches: 14. The germline CDR1 and CDR2 sequences are SGHVS and FNYEAQ. The CDR3 has 16 amino acids. The CDR3 DNA sequence: TGTGCCAGCAGCGTCCTACCGGGACTAGCGACGGGTGAGCAGTACGTC. Translation: CASSVLPGLATGEQYV.

As for this clone: Other DNA sequences of this sample code for an identical CDR3. The chain carries TRBV6-2 or TRBV6-3 and TRBJ2-7, with D possibly TRBD2 on 5 matching bases. V shed 0 bases and J shed 4 bases, with 16 bases lying between them. The CDR3 has 16 amino acids. Germline V CDR1 and CDR2: MNHEY, SVGEGT. The CDR3 DNA is TGTGCCAGCAGTTACTCGGAACGGGGAGTGTTATACGAGCAGTACTTC. Its protein product is CASSYSERGVLYEQYF.

This clone was detected once. The V call is TRBV19, the J call TRBJ2-5, with TRBD2 as a possible D gene (5 bases). V was trimmed by 7 bases and J by 5 bases, leaving 17 bases between them. This CDR3 spans 14 amino acids. The germline V gene encodes CDR1 LNHDA and CDR2 SQIVND (reference sequence). In nucleotides, the CDR3 is TGTGCCAGTATTTCGGACCGACGCGGGGAGACCCAGTACTTC. This sequence encodes CASISDRRGETQYF.

V and J are TRBV30 and TRBJ1-1, with D perhaps TRBD1 (6 bases). The CDR3 length is 14 residues. Germline-derived CDR1 and CDR2 are GTSNPN and SVGIG (reference sequence). The germline V and J ends were trimmed by 4 bases and 6 bases, with 18 bases remaining between them. The CDR3 region is CAWTHGQLDPEAFF. CDR3 DNA sequence: TGTGCCTGGACCCACGGACAGCTGGACCCTGAAGCTTTCTTT.

This clone was seen just once. V gene TRBV5-1 combines with J gene TRBJ2-1, with D tentatively TRBD2 (5 bases). The CDR3 totals 14 residues. With 4 bases removed from V and 4 bases from J, the gap between germline ends came to 12 bases. The V gene's germline CDR1 is SGHRS and CDR2 YFSETQ. CDR3: CASSRDPGYNEQFF. The CDR3 nucleotides are TGCGCCAGCAGCCGAGACCCGGGGTACAATGAGCAGTTCTTC.

The count of this clone is one. The rearrangement links TRBV24-1 to TRBJ2-5; unclear D gene. V lost 3 bases and J lost 4, with 2 bases in between. Germline V gene data show CDR1 as KGHDR and CDR2 as SFDVKD. CDR3 length: 11 residues. CDR3 region: CATSDRETQYF. As DNA, the CDR3 is TGTGCCACCAGTGATCGAGAGACCCAGTACTTC.

The gene calls are TRBV7-9 and TRBJ2-5; D may be TRBD2 (5 bases). Trimming pared 1 base from V and 9 bases from J, leaving 15 bases between. The germline gives CDR1 SEHNR, CDR2 FQNEAQ (reference sequence). This CDR3 is built from 14 residues. The CDR3 is CASSLVAGYGPQYF. CDR3 DNA: TGTGCCAGCAGCTTAGTTGCGGGCTATGGGCCCCAGTACTTC.